The sequence of this TCR beta chain was determined in a study of PD-L1 blockade in urothelial cancer. This clone was recorded only once. The CDR3 contains 14 residues. The germline CDR1 and CDR2 sequences are SGHVS and FQNEAQ. V lost 5 bases to trimming and J lost 6 bases, with 15 bases between them. Clones were sequenced by immunoSEQ multiplex PCR, and TCRdb holds only the in-frame ones, with some missing. The sample includes over 50,000 clones, 86% seen only once; the top ten take 2.5% to 3.5%. The sample was PBMCs, taken around atezolizumab (anti-PD-L1) treatment. The chain links TRBV7-8 to TRBJ2-3; D is unclear. The clonotype comes from a man in his fifties with urothelial cancer. CDR3 amino acids: CASSPYSGADTQYF. DNA of the CDR3: TGTGCCAGCAGCCCTTACTCCGGTGCGGATACGCAGTATTTT.